Listed here are 15 T cell receptor beta chains from one sample, sequenced in a study of blood T cell repertoires in COVID-19 (dated by TCRdb to about 2020). The library was produced with the immunoSEQ multiplex PCR assay. TCRdb mirrors the immuneACCESS table, restricted to in-frame sequences. Some clones are absent from its copies; in checked studies, under half trace to an unresolved V gene, and the reason for the others is unknown. The sample has around 450,000 clones on record, around 89% of them singletons. The ten largest clones add up to 4% to 4.5% of the sample. The sample consisted of peripheral blood. These receptor sequences come from a woman in her thirties with acute or convalescent COVID-19.

The CDR3 DNA sequence: TGTGCCAGCAGACGACAGGGTTGGGAGACCCAGTACTTC. Its protein product is CASRRQGWETQYF. The V gene is TRBV12-3 or TRBV12-4, the J gene TRBJ2-5; 7 nucleotides line up with TRBD1. Trimming at V came to 6 bases and at J to 5 bases, leaving 6 bases not matched to a gene. The CDR3 sequence is 13 residues long.

The chain has TRBV11-3 and TRBJ1-1; TRBD1 aligns across 8 bases. Looked up from germline, CDR1 is SGHNT and CDR2 is YENEEA. The CDR3 spans 14 residues. With V trimmed by 5 bases and J by 4 bases, 6 bases remained unmatched. CDR3 residues: CASSPGQGSTEAFF. CDR3 nucleotide sequence: TGTGCCAGCAGCCCAGGACAGGGAAGCACTGAAGCTTTCTTT.

V usage is TRBV10-2 and J usage is TRBJ1-3; a possible D gene is TRBD1 (6 bases). Trimming removed 6 bases from V and 3 bases from J, with 12 bases in between. Germline CDR1 and CDR2: WSHSY and SAAADI. This CDR3 is built from 14 residues. The CDR3 loop reads CASSKDSDGNTIYF. CDR3 DNA: TGCGCCAGCAGCAAGGACAGCGATGGAAACACCATATATTTT.

This clone was seen only once. V is TRBV7-9 and J is TRBJ2-3; D is unclear. Looked up from germline, CDR1 is SEHNR and CDR2 is FQNEAQ (reference sequence). There are 13 residues in the CDR3. V lost 2 bases, J lost 2 bases, and 5 bases lay in between. DNA of the CDR3: TGTGCCAGCAGCTTACTTTACACAGATACGCAGTATTTT. Translation gives CASSLLYTDTQYF.

V and J are TRBV19 and TRBJ1-1; TRBD1 matches 7 bases. There are 14 residues in the CDR3. Germline trimming cut 5 bases from V and 1 base from J; bases unmatched to any gene: 4. Germline V lookup: CDR1 LNHDA, CDR2 SQIVND (reference sequence). CDR3 region: CASSWDSGNTEAFF. The CDR3, as DNA: TGTGCCAGTAGTTGGGACAGCGGGAACACTGAAGCTTTCTTT.

This clone occurred once. This chain joins TRBV19 and TRBJ2-2; the D is unclear. Germline CDR1 reads LNHDA; CDR2 reads SQIVND (reference sequence). CDR3 length equals 12 residues. Trimming pared 9 bases from V and 3 bases from J, leaving 8 bases between. The CDR3 nucleotides read TGTGCCAGCGGGTCTCACACCGGGGAGCTGTTTTTT. Its protein is CASGSHTGELFF.

The rearrangement uses TRBV5-4 and TRBJ2-4, with 9 bases lining up with TRBD1. The V gene end was trimmed by 4 bases and the J gene end by 9 bases; junction bases not matched to a gene: 5. CDR1 and CDR2 (germline): SGHNT, YYREEE (reference sequence). The CDR3 length is 13 residues. CDR3 sequence reads: CASSRQGEGIQYF. CDR3 nucleotide sequence: TGTGCCAGCAGCCGACAGGGGGAAGGCATTCAGTACTTC. Together with reference TRBV5-4 and TRBJ2-4, the CDR3 gives the full variable domain: ETGVTQSPTHLIKTRGQQVTLRCSSQSGHNTVSWYQQALGQGPQFIFQYYREEENGRGNFPPRFSGLQFPNYSSELNVNALELDDSALYLCASSRQGEGIQYFGAGTRLSVL.

The chain is built from TRBV5-5 and TRBJ2-7; no firm D call. Trimming left V 3 bases short and J 2 bases short, with 15 bases between. CDR3 size: 15 residues. Germline CDR1 is SGHKS and CDR2 is YYEKEE (reference sequence). The CDR3 here is CASSSRLPFTYEQYF. The CDR3 DNA follows: TGTGCCAGCAGCTCGAGACTCCCTTTCACCTACGAGCAGTACTTC.

The genes are TRBV7-9 and TRBJ1-1; perhaps TRBD1 as D (5 bases). Trimming stripped 5 bases from V and 6 bases from J, with 13 bases between. CDR1 is SEHNR and CDR2 is FQNEAQ in the germline V gene (reference sequence). The CDR3 is 13 amino acids. The CDR3 DNA is TGTGCCAGCAGCACCGCCTCGGGGGCTGAAGCTTTCTTT. Its protein is CASSTASGAEAFF.

The CDR3 sequence: CASSPHSGGVYEQYF. Written as DNA, the CDR3 is TGTGCCAGCAGCCCCCATAGCGGGGGAGTATACGAGCAGTACTTC. The rearrangement joins TRBV5-4 to TRBJ2-7; 9 bases fit TRBD2. With V trimmed by 4 bases and J by 4 bases, 9 bases remained unmatched. Germline-derived CDR1 and CDR2 are SGHNT and YYREEE (reference sequence). This CDR3 has 15 amino acids.

In this sample, this clone turned up a few times. This rearrangement joins TRBV5-1 to TRBJ2-5; D gene ambiguous. CDR3 length equals 12 residues. Germline CDR1 and CDR2: SGHRS and YFSETQ. The ends were cut back, 4 bases at V and 3 bases at J, with 7 bases in the middle. The CDR3 sequence: CASSNYKETQYF. DNA of the CDR3: TGCGCCAGCAGCAATTATAAAGAGACCCAGTACTTC.

The rearrangement links TRBV21-1 to TRBJ1-3; the table's D call, TRBD1, was not checked against the DNA. TRBV21-1 is a pseudogene locus. The CDR3 is made up of 14 amino acids. CDR3 protein: CASSKDRDRNTIYF. In DNA, the CDR3 is TGTGCCAGCAGCAAAGACAGGGATAGAAACACCATATATTTT.

A few counts support this clone. This sequence joins TRBV10-3 and TRBJ1-5; a weak D match, TRBD1 (6 bases). Trimming pared 4 bases from V and 3 bases from J, leaving 10 bases between. The CDR3 is 14 amino acids. Germline V gene data show CDR1 as ENHRY and CDR2 as SYGVKD. CDR3 residues: CAISAGQSNQPQHF. CDR3 in DNA: TGTGCCATCAGTGCCGGACAGTCCAATCAGCCCCAGCATTTT.

The CDR3 region is CATSDLYSHQDSYNSPLHF. The CDR3 DNA follows: TGTGCCACCAGTGATTTATACAGCCACCAGGACTCCTATAATTCACCCCTCCACTTT. The rearrangement uses TRBV24-1 and TRBJ1-6; no reliable D call. V was clipped by 1 base and J by 0 bases, with 15 bases between them. This CDR3 region has 19 residues. Germline V gene sequence: CDR1 KGHDR, CDR2 SFDVKD.

The gene calls are TRBV19 and TRBJ2-3, with 8 bases lining up with TRBD2. Germline V lookup: CDR1 LNHDA, CDR2 SQIVND (reference sequence). The junction had 5 bases not matched to a gene; V was cut back by 4 bases and J by 2 bases. This CDR3 comprises 15 residues. The CDR3 sequence is CASSTIAGPTDTQYF. The CDR3 nucleotides are TGTGCCAGTAGTACCATAGCGGGGCCCACAGATACGCAGTATTTT.